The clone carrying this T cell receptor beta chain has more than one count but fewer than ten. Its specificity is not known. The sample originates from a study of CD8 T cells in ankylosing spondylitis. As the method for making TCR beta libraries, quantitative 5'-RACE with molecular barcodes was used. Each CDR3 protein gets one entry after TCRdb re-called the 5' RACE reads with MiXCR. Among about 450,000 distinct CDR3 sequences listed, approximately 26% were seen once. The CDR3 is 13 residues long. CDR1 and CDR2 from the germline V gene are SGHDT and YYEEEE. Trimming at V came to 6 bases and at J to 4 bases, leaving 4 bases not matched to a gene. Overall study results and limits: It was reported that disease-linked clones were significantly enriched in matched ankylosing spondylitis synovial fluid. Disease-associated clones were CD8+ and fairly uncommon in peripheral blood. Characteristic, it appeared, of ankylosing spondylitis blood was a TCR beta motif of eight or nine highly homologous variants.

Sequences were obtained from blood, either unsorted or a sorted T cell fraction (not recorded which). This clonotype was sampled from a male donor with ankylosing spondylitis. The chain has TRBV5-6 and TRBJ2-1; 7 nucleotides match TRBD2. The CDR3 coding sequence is TGTGCCAGCATAGGACTAGAATACAATGAGCAGTTCTTC. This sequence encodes CASIGLEYNEQFF.